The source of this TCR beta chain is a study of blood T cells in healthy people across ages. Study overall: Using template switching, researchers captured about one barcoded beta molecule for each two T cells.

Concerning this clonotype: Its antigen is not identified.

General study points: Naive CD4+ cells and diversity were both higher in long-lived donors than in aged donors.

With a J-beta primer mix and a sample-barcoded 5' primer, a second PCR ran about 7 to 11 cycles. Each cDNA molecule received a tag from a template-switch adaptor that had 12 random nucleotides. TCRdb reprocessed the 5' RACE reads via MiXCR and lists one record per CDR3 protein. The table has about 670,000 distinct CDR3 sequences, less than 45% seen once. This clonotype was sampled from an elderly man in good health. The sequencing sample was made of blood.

The CDR3 DNA sequence: TGTGCCAGCAGCCCTGGACAGCCTCGTGGCTACACCTTC. Translated, it gives CASSPGQPRGYTF. This sequence joins TRBV7-9 and TRBJ1-2; D perhaps matches TRBD1 (6 bases). There are 13 residues in the CDR3. Germline V gene data show CDR1 as SEHNR and CDR2 as FQNEAQ (reference sequence). With 5 bases removed from V and 7 bases from J, the gap between germline ends came to 14 bases.